The subject of this entry is one TCR beta chain. The sample belongs to a study of blood T cell repertoires in COVID-19. Study-wide background: Sites across the United States, Italy and Spain contributed samples from acute and convalescent COVID-19. From T cells, B-cell-depleted T cells, or PBMCs came the material, which was cDNA or gDNA.

Those enrolled, adults aged about 18 to 95 years, came from about two dozen US areas. Participants' reported clinical history set cohort assignment. Sequencing was performed with immunoSEQ multiplex PCR; in TCRdb, only in-frame clones are kept and a portion is missing. The sample holds around 400,000 clones, roughly nine tenths seen once. The source material was PBMCs or T cells enriched from blood (not recorded which). The TCR sequence derives from a middle-aged woman who had been exposed to COVID-19.

The CDR3 reads CAAKAGGALNEQFF. For the CDR3, the DNA is TGTGCCGCCAAGGCAGGGGGCGCGTTGAATGAGCAGTTCTTC. The chain combines TRBV27 with TRBJ2-1; TRBD1 agrees at 8 bases. This CDR3 region has 14 residues. Germline values: CDR1 MNHEY, CDR2 SMNVEV (reference sequence). Germline trimming cut 11 bases from V and 7 bases from J; bases unmatched to any gene: 13.